Described below is a single T cell receptor beta chain sequence and its context. The antigen is unknown. The sample belongs to a study of cytomegalovirus exposure and HLA in healthy donors. Overall study findings and caveats: Subsequent analysis revealed that first-cohort TCR clusters tended to co-occur in the 120 or so validation repertoires.

Profiling relied on immunoSEQ multiplex PCR, and the TCRdb table lists in-frame clones only, not all of them. This sample has 250,000 to 400,000 clones, with over 75% found just once. Trimming took 8 bases from V and 6 from J; bases not matched to a gene: 8. The CDR3 has 13 amino acids. The germline CDR1 and CDR2 sequences are SNHLY and FYNNEI. The chain has TRBV2 and TRBJ2-7; 9 bases map to TRBD1. This clonotype was sampled from a man aged 25-40 years in good health and CMV-seronegative. The specimen was PBMCs. The CDR3 is CASGGQGGVEQYF. CDR3 sequence (DNA): TGTGCCAGCGGGGGACAGGGAGGCGTCGAGCAGTACTTC.